This T cell receptor beta chain appears in the sequencing data of a study of blood T cells in healthy people across ages. Study-wide results and limits: In long-lived donors, naive CD4+ cell counts and diversity exceeded those of aged donors.

Primed by a sample-barcoded 5' primer and a J-beta primer mix, a second PCR proceeded for roughly 6 to 12 cycles. Each cDNA molecule received a tag from a template-switch adaptor that had 12 random nucleotides. TCRdb re-called the 5' RACE reads with MiXCR, one entry per CDR3 protein. This repertoire shows about 1.4 million distinct CDR3 sequences, roughly 64% found once; its top ten account for over 6.5%. CDR3 length equals 13 residues. The V gene's germline CDR1 is DFQATT and CDR2 SNEGSKA (reference sequence). V was clipped by 6 bases and J by 1 base, with 12 bases between them. As concerns this clonotype: What it binds is unknown.

The donors, aged about 6 to 100, were healthy Caucasians from Russia. This TCR derives from a man in his late teens or twenties in good health. Source material: blood. The chain links TRBV20-1 to TRBJ1-2; the D gene is possibly TRBD1 (6 bases). CDR3 protein: CSAEIRGNYGYTF. DNA for the CDR3: TGCAGTGCGGAAATCAGGGGTAACTATGGCTACACCTTC.